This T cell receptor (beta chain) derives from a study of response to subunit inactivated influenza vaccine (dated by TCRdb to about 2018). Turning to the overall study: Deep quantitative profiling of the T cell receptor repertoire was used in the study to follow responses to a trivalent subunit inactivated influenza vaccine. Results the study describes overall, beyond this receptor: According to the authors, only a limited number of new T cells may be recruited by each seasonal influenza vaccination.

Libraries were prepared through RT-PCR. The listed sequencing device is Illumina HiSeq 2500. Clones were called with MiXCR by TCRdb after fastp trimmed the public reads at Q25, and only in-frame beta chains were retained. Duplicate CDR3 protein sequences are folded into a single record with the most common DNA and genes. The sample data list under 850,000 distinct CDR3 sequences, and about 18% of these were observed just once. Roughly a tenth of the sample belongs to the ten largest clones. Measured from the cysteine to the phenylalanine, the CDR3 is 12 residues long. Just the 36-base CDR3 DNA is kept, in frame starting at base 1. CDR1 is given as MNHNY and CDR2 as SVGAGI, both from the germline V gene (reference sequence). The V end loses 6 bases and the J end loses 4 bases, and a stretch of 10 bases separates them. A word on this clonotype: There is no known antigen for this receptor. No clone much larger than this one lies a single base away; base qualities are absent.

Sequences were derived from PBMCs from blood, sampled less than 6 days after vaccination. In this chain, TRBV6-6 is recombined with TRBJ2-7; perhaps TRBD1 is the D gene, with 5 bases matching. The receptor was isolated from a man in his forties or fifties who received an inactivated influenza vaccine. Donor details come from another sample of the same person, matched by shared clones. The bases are TGTGCCAGCAGGTCACAGGATTACGAGCAGTACTTC. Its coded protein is CASRSQDYEQYF.